The 24 T cell receptor beta chains presented below share a single source sample, sequenced in a study of blood T cell repertoires in COVID-19. The assay was immunoSEQ multiplex PCR, and TCRdb's table has in-frame clones only and misses some. The profile shows around 250,000 clones, about 80% of them singletons. Sequenced sample: PBMCs or T cells enriched from blood (not recorded which). The receptors come from a man aged 25-45 years with acute COVID-19.

The rearrangement links TRBV27 to TRBJ1-1; D is possibly TRBD1 (6 bases). The V end was cut by 5 bases, the J end by 10 bases, with 20 bases between. CDR3 length equals 14 residues. Germline CDR1 and CDR2: MNHEY and SMNVEV (reference sequence). The DNA for the CDR3 is TGTGCCAGCAGTCGGGGTCCTGACGGGACACGAGCTTTCTTT. This gives the protein CASSRGPDGTRAFF.

V usage is TRBV19 and J usage is TRBJ2-1; a possible D gene is TRBD2 (6 bases). The CDR3 is 14 residues long. Germline loops: CDR1 LNHDA, CDR2 SQIVND (reference sequence). Trimming took 4 bases from V and 3 from J, leaving 10 bases between them. The CDR3 DNA reads as TGTGCCAGTAGTAGCGGAGGGGTCTACAATGAGCAGTTCTTC. As protein: CASSSGGVYNEQFF.

CDR3 nucleotide sequence: TGTGCCAGCAGCTCGGGTCAGGGGGGAAACTATGGCTACACCTTC. It codes for CASSSGQGGNYGYTF. The genes are TRBV5-4 and TRBJ1-2; TRBD1 matches 7 bases. There are 15 residues in the CDR3. From germline, CDR1 is SGHNT and CDR2 YYREEE (reference sequence). Losses at the gene ends were 3 bases for V and 2 bases for J; bases not matched to a gene: 7.

The chain links TRBV4-1 to TRBJ2-1, with 7 bases matching TRBD1. The V and J ends lost 0 bases and 7 bases, in that order; junction bases with no gene match: 6. CDR1 is MGHRA, CDR2 YSYEKL, per germline. This CDR3 comprises 15 residues. CDR3 DNA: TGCGCCAGCAGCCAAGATCAGCCAGGGGGAAATGAGCAGTTCTTC. Protein product: CASSQDQPGGNEQFF.

This clone was seen more than once but under ten times. The chain employs TRBV27 and TRBJ1-6, with 9 bases matching TRBD1. Germline CDR1 MNHEY, CDR2 SMNVEV (reference sequence). V dropped 0 bases and J dropped 7; count of bases not matched to a gene: 4. The CDR3 covers 16 residues. The CDR3 protein is CASSLSHRGQNSPLHF. In DNA, the CDR3 is TGTGCCAGCAGTTTATCCCACAGGGGGCAGAATTCACCCCTCCACTTT.

The chain joins TRBV9 to TRBJ2-1, with 9 bases identical to TRBD2. The CDR3 totals 15 residues. The junction had 4 bases not matched to a gene; V was cut back by 0 bases and J by 6 bases. From germline, CDR1 is SGDLS and CDR2 YYNGEE. CDR3 sequence (DNA): TGTGCCAGCAGCGTAGAAGGCGGGAGGGCCAATGAGCAGTTCTTC. Translation gives CASSVEGGRANEQFF.

The chain joins TRBV6-6 to TRBJ1-1; a possible D gene is TRBD1 (5 bases). The germline V gene encodes CDR1 MNHNY and CDR2 SVGAGI (reference sequence). V lost 6 bases and J 6 bases, leaving 14 bases between the germline ends. CDR3 size: 13 residues. The CDR3 coding sequence is TGTGCCAGCAGATTCGGGGGGGGATCTGAAGCTTTCTTT. Translation: CASRFGGGSEAFF.

The chain has TRBV7-6 and TRBJ2-5; TRBD2 matches 10 bases. There are 15 residues in the CDR3. After removal of 4 bases from V and 2 bases from J, the junction contained 4 bases not matched to a gene. Germline-derived CDR1 and CDR2 are SGHVS and FNYEAQ. The CDR3 loop is CASSSTSGVQETQYF. CDR3 DNA: TGTGCCAGCAGCTCCACTAGCGGGGTTCAAGAGACCCAGTACTTC.

V and J are TRBV7-9 and TRBJ1-3; 7 bases are shared with TRBD1. CDR3 length equals 16 residues. The V segment lost 4 bases and the J segment 7 bases; nucleotides outside the gene matches: 13. Germline loops: CDR1 SEHNR, CDR2 FQNEAQ (reference sequence). CDR3 DNA: TGTGCCAGCAGCTCCGCGGTAGGGGACAGCCTGAACACCATATATTTT. It encodes CASSSAVGDSLNTIYF.

The gene calls are TRBV27 and TRBJ2-2; 11 nucleotides match TRBD2. The CDR3 consists of 17 residues. Germline V CDR1 and CDR2: MNHEY, SMNVEV (reference sequence). V lost 2 bases, J lost 3 bases, and 5 bases stayed unmatched. Here the CDR3 DNA reads TGTGCCAGCAGTTTAGTAGCGGGAGGGCAGCACACCGGGGAGCTGTTTTTT. Encoded protein: CASSLVAGGQHTGELFF.

The V and J genes are TRBV18 and TRBJ2-5; 7 bases are a match to TRBD2. Germline CDR1 is KGHSH and CDR2 is LQKENI. V lost 8 bases to trimming and J lost 5 bases; unmatched junction nucleotides: 5. CDR3 length equals 12 residues. For the CDR3, the DNA is TGTGCCAGCGAGGGAGGGCATGAGACCCAGTACTTC. Its protein is CASEGGHETQYF.

The rearrangement uses TRBV3-1 (or the pseudogene TRBV3-2) and TRBJ1-2; D gene unclear. Trimming left V 1 base short and J 5 bases short, with 11 bases between. In germline, CDR1 is LGHDT, CDR2 YNNKEL (reference sequence). The CDR3 runs to 14 residues. The chain's CDR3 is CASSQVTERYGYTF. CDR3 sequence (DNA): TGTGCCAGCAGCCAAGTCACGGAGAGATATGGCTACACCTTC.

This chain joins TRBV7-3 and TRBJ1-1; the D gene is possibly TRBD1 (6 bases). This CDR3 is built from 14 residues. Trimming removed 4 bases from V and 1 base from J, with 10 bases in between. The germline gives CDR1 SGHTA, CDR2 FQGTGA. DNA for the CDR3: TGTGCCAGCAGCTCGACAGGACCGAACACTGAAGCTTTCTTT. This sequence encodes CASSSTGPNTEAFF.

The rearrangement uses TRBV19 and TRBJ1-2; maybe TRBD1 (6 bases). CDR1 LNHDA and CDR2 SQIVND come from the germline V gene (reference sequence). The CDR3 is 15 amino acids. V was trimmed by 4 bases and J by 3 bases, leaving 15 bases between them. CDR3 bases: TGTGCCAGTAGTACAAGCGGCGGGGGCGACTATGGCTACACCTTC. It yields the protein CASSTSGGGDYGYTF.

The rearrangement links TRBV3-1 (or the pseudogene TRBV3-2) to TRBJ2-7; perhaps TRBD1 as D (5 bases). V was trimmed by 3 bases and J by 2 bases, leaving 5 bases between them. The CDR3 contains 12 residues. Germline V gives CDR1 LGHDT, CDR2 YNNKEL (reference sequence). The CDR3 nucleotides read TGTGCCAGCAGCCAGGGGCCCTACGAGCAGTACGTC. Residues: CASSQGPYEQYV.

V and J are TRBV7-6 and TRBJ1-6, with 10 bases lining up with TRBD1. Losses at the gene ends were 5 bases for V and 0 bases for J; bases not matched to a gene: 13. Germline loops: CDR1 SGHVS, CDR2 FNYEAQ. The CDR3 covers 20 residues. The CDR3 is CASSPYSTGGSSSYNSPLHF. The CDR3 nucleotides read TGTGCCAGCAGCCCTTACTCGACAGGGGGCTCTAGCTCCTATAATTCACCCCTCCACTTT.

This sequence joins TRBV11-3 and TRBJ2-1; 12 bases line up with TRBD2. The CDR3 loop spans 15 amino acids. With 6 bases clipped from V and 9 bases from J, the junction kept 9 bases outside the gene matches. The germline gives CDR1 SGHNT, CDR2 YENEEA. The CDR3 DNA reads TGTGCCAGCAGACCGGGACTAGCGGGTCCCGGTGAGCAGTTCTTC. It encodes CASRPGLAGPGEQFF.

This chain links TRBV5-5 with TRBJ1-1, with no clear D. V lost 4 bases to trimming and J lost 1 base, with 11 bases between them. The CDR3 loop spans 14 amino acids. CDR1 is SGHKS, CDR2 YYEKEE, per germline (reference sequence). The CDR3, as DNA: TGTGCCAGCAGCCCCCTGACTGGGAACACTGAAGCTTTCTTT. Its protein product is CASSPLTGNTEAFF. Drawing the rest from reference TRBV5-5 and TRBJ1-1, the complete variable domain is DAGVTQSPTHLIKTRGQQVTLRCSPISGHKSVSWYQQVLGQGPQFIFQYYEKEERGRGNFPDRFSARQFPNYSSELNVNALLLGDSALYLCASSPLTGNTEAFFGQGTRLTVV.

This clone was seen more than once but under ten times. V is TRBV19 and J is TRBJ1-4, with a possible D match to TRBD1 (5 bases). This CDR3 spans 16 amino acids. Per the germline V gene, CDR1 is LNHDA and CDR2 is SQIVND (reference sequence). V lost 3 bases, J lost 8 bases, and 19 bases lay in between. The chain's CDR3 is CASSIPGRADGEKLFF. The CDR3 DNA reads TGTGCCAGTAGTATTCCGGGCAGGGCGGATGGCGAAAAACTGTTTTTT.

The chain combines TRBV6-1 with TRBJ2-3, with a tentative D call TRBD2 (5 bases). Germline loops: CDR1 MNHNS, CDR2 SASEGT. With 1 base removed from V and 0 bases from J, the gap between germline ends came to 8 bases. There are 15 residues in the CDR3. The CDR3 loop reads CASSEGLYSTDTQYF. CDR3 DNA sequence: TGTGCCAGCAGTGAAGGACTATATAGCACAGATACGCAGTATTTT.

V usage is TRBV5-5 and J usage is TRBJ1-5; tentatively, D is TRBD1 (5 bases). This CDR3 has 14 residues. V lost 0 bases to trimming and J lost 8 bases, with 12 bases between them. Germline CDR1 reads SGHKS; CDR2 reads YYEKEE (reference sequence). The CDR3 DNA sequence: TGTGCCAGCAGCTTGGCGGGAGGGGAAGAGCCCCAGCATTTT. Residues: CASSLAGGEEPQHF. Together with reference TRBV5-5 and TRBJ1-5, the CDR3 gives the full variable domain: DAGVTQSPTHLIKTRGQQVTLRCSPISGHKSVSWYQQVLGQGPQFIFQYYEKEERGRGNFPDRFSARQFPNYSSELNVNALLLGDSALYLCASSLAGGEEPQHFGDGTRLSIL.

This rearrangement joins TRBV7-6 to TRBJ2-7; 13 nucleotides line up with TRBD2. Germline V gene data show CDR1 as SGHVS and CDR2 as FNYEAQ. The J segment lost 12 bases and the V segment lost 5 bases, leaving 13 bases of the junction unmatched. The CDR3 runs to 15 residues. In DNA, the CDR3 is TGTGCCAGCAGCCCGCTAGGACTAGCGGGAGAGGCGTGGTACGTC. This encodes CASSPLGLAGEAWYV.

This chain uses TRBV23-1 with TRBJ1-6; D gene uncertain. TRBV23-1 is an open reading frame, and its role is uncertain. This CDR3 comprises 15 residues. Trimming removed 7 bases at V and 0 bases at J, with 10 bases between. CDR3 sequence: CASMGPSSYNSPLHF. The CDR3 nucleotides are TGCGCCAGCATGGGCCCGAGCTCCTATAATTCACCCCTCCACTTT.

The gene calls are TRBV7-3 and TRBJ1-1, with 8 bases identical to TRBD1. The germline gives CDR1 SGHTA, CDR2 FQGTGA. V gave up 5 bases and J gave up 5 bases; unmatched junction bases: 7. The CDR3 length is 14 residues. The DNA for the CDR3 is TGTGCCAGCAGCGCGTATCAGGGGGCAACTGAAGCTTTCTTT. This gives the protein CASSAYQGATEAFF.